This T cell receptor (beta chain) was sequenced in a study of cytomegalovirus exposure and HLA in healthy donors. For the study at large: Unique TCR beta sequences numbering 120 million or so came from about 179 million T cells in an earlier analysis.

The J segment lost 2 bases and the V segment lost 7 bases, leaving 8 bases of the junction unmatched. The germline V gene has CDR1 MNHNS and CDR2 SASEGT. This CDR3 comprises 15 residues. PCR employed 60 Vbeta and 13 Jbeta primers. Repertoires were generated with immunoSEQ multiplex PCR, while TCRdb's copy carries only in-frame clones and drops some. The top ten hold roughly 1.8% of the sample, which has around 130,000 clones, roughly 62% seen once. This clone was observed a few times. What it binds is unknown. Study-wide results and caveats: Later findings reportedly placed an Asian-associated ancestry cluster below the roughly 660-donor mean for N-insertions. Several top significant clusters appeared, in a later analysis, to be linked to common viral pathogens.

Donors counted as nominally healthy when sampled, yet unrecorded immune exposures were likely. The sequenced sample was PBMCs. This TCR was recovered from a male donor in good health and CMV-seronegative. This chain joins TRBV6-1 and TRBJ2-5; 9 nucleotides line up with TRBD2. The CDR3 coding sequence is TGTGCCAGCACATTCGCTAGCGGGGTACAAGAGACCCAGTACTTC. This gives the protein CASTFASGVQETQYF.